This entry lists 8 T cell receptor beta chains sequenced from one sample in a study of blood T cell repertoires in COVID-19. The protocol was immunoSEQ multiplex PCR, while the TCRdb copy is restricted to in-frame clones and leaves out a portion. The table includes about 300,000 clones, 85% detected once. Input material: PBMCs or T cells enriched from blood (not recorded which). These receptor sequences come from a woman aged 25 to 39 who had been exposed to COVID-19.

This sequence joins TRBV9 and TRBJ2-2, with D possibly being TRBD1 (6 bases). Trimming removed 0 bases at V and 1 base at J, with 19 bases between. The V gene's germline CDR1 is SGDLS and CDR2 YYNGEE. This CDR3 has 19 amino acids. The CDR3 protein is CASSVVASWGHLNTGELFF. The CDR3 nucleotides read TGTGCCAGCAGCGTAGTTGCGTCATGGGGACACCTGAACACCGGGGAGCTGTTTTTT.

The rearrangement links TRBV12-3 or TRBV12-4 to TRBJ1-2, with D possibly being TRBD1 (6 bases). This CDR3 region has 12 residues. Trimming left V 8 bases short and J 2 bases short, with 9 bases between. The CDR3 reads CASYDRNYGYTF. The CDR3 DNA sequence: TGTGCCAGCTATGACAGGAACTATGGCTACACCTTC.

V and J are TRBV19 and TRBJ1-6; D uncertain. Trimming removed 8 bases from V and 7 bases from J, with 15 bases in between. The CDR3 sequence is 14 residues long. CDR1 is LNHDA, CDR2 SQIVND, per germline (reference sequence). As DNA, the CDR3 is TGTGCCAGTGAAGCGGGCAGTCGGAATTCACCCCTCCACTTT. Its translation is CASEAGSRNSPLHF.

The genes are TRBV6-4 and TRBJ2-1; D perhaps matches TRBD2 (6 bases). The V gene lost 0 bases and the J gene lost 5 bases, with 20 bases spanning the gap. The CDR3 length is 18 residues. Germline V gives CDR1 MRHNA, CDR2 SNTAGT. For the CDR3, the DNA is TGTGCCAGCAGTGACTCGAGTCTAGGGAGGCTTATTAACAATGAGCAGTTCTTC. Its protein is CASSDSSLGRLINNEQFF.

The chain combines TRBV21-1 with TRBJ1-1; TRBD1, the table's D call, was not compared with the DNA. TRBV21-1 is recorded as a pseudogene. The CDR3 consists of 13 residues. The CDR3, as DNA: TGTGCCAGAAACGGGGACAGCATCACTGAAGCTTTCTTT. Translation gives CARNGDSITEAFF.

The CDR3 DNA follows: TGCGCCAGCAGCTTTTTCGACTTATCCTACGAGCAGTACTTC. Protein product: CASSFFDLSYEQYF. V usage is TRBV5-1 and J usage is TRBJ2-7; no firm D call. The CDR3 loop spans 14 amino acids. Germline V gene data show CDR1 as SGHRS and CDR2 as YFSETQ. V lost 2 bases and J lost 1, with 10 bases in between.

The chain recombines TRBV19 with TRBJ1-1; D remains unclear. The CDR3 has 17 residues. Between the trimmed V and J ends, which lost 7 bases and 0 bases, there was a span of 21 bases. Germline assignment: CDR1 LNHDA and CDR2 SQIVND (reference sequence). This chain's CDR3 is CASTMFGAGNLNTEAFF. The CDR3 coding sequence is TGTGCCAGTACTATGTTCGGTGCGGGGAACTTGAACACTGAAGCTTTCTTT. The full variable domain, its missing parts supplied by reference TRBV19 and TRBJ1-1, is DGGITQSPKYLFRKEGQNVTLSCEQNLNHDAMYWYRQDPGQGLRLIYYSQIVNDFQKGDIAEGYSVSREKKESFPLTVTSAQKNPTAFYLCASTMFGAGNLNTEAFFGQGTRLTVV.

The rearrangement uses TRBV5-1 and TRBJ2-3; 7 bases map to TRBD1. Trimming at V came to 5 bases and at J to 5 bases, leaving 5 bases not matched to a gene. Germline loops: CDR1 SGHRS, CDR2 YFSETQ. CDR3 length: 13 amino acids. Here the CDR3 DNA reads TGCGCCAGCAGAGGACCAGGGGGAGATACGCAGTATTTT. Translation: CASRGPGGDTQYF.